This T cell receptor beta chain was sequenced in a study of T cells after posttransplantation cyclophosphamide. The study, taken as a whole, reports: After PTCy, TRB diversity resembled that of CNI/methotrexate controls.

The related graft donor's blood sample was taken on the day of bone marrow donation. The V and J ends lost 2 bases and 1 base, in that order; junction bases with no gene match: 3. The CDR3 has 15 amino acids. CDR1 and CDR2 from the germline V gene are LGHNA and YNFKEQ. TCRdb's copy holds only in-frame clones and misses some; the assay was immunoSEQ multiplex PCR. The table lists 25,000 to 35,000 clones, with no singletons. This clone was detected a few times. The antigen remains unidentified. The source material was PBMCs. The chain recombines TRBV4-2 with TRBJ2-5, with 8 bases aligning to TRBD1. The receptor was isolated from a woman between 25 and 40 years old in good health and a related stem cell transplant donor. Here the CDR3 reads CASSQMTGAQETQYF. The DNA of the CDR3 is TGTGCCAGCAGCCAAATGACAGGGGCCCAAGAGACCCAGTACTTC.